The sample holds a few counts of the clone carrying this T cell receptor beta chain. Its antigen is unidentified. The data originate from a study of glioma-infiltrating T cells. Overall study context: WHO grade II oligodendrogliomas or astrocytomas, plus non-recurrent WHO grade IV glioblastomas, were sampled. Approximately 920,000 peripheral T cells were targeted at roughly 4.5- to 11-fold coverage. Presurgical dexamethasone in glioma patients lasted six or fewer days. Study-level results: CDR3 overlap between tissue and blood was very small.

TCR alpha and beta CDR3 regions were amplified from RNA using iRepertoire nested multiplex PCR. A single record per CDR3 protein comes from TCRdb applying MiXCR to the multiplex PCR reads. The sample lists around 390,000 distinct CDR3 sequences, around 38% occurring once. Germline assignment: CDR1 ENHRY and CDR2 SYGVKD. The CDR3 covers 14 residues. V lost 3 bases and J 3 bases, leaving 11 bases between the germline ends. The origin of this receptor is a human donor with low-grade glioma or glioblastoma, undergoing nonglioma brain surgery, or in good health (not recorded which). V usage is TRBV10-3 and J usage is TRBJ1-1, with TRBD1 as a possible D gene (6 bases). The sequenced sample was glioma tissue, nonneoplastic brain tissue, or PBMCs (not recorded which). CDR3 coding DNA: TGTGCCATCAGTGACTACAGGGAGGACACTGAAGCTTTCTTT. Translation: CAISDYREDTEAFF.